This paragraph reports one T cell receptor beta chain. Its specificity is unknown. The CDR3 spans 13 residues. V trimming: 8 bases; J trimming: 5 bases; junction bases outside the gene matches: 4. The germline gives CDR1 SNHLY, CDR2 FYNNEI. Here immunoSEQ multiplex PCR was the method, and the copy in TCRdb shows in-frame clones only, minus some. This table holds 25,000 to 30,000 clones, approximately 86% found once. The sample belongs to a study of somatic mutations in cytotoxic T cells in rheumatoid arthritis. Overall study context: Patient blood (approximately 30 ml EDTA) was drawn right after diagnosis, before any treatment.

General study points: Any difference in CD8+ T-cell clonality between patients who had rheumatoid arthritis and healthy controls who were age-matched was not statistically significant. The slight TRBV07 underrepresentation in rheumatoid arthritis patients was not adjusted for multiple comparisons. Healthy controls showed no age-related rise in CD8+ clonality, whereas rheumatoid arthritis patients did.

V is TRBV2 and J is TRBJ2-7; 12 bases match TRBD1. This clonotype was sampled from an adult with rheumatoid arthritis. What was sequenced was CD8+ T cells sorted from blood. This chain's CDR3 is CASLGQGAHEQYF. The DNA for the CDR3 is TGTGCCAGCCTGGGACAGGGGGCCCACGAGCAGTACTTC.